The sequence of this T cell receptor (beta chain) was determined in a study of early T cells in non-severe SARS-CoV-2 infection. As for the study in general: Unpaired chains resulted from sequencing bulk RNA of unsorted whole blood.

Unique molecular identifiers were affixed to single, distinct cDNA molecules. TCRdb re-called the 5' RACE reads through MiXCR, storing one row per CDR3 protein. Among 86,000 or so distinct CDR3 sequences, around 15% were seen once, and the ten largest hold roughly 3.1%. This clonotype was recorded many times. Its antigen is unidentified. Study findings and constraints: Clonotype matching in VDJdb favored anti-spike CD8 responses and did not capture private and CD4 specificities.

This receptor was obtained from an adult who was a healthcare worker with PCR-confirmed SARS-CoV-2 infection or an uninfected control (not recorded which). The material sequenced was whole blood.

CDR3 sequence reads: CASSSRLANTYNEQFF. Here the CDR3 DNA reads TGTGCCAGCAGCTCCAGACTAGCGAACACCTACAATGAGCAGTTCTTC. V and J are TRBV11-2 and TRBJ2-1; 8 bases agree with TRBD2. The CDR3 sequence is 16 residues long. Germline values: CDR1 SGHAT, CDR2 FQNNGV. With V trimmed by 4 bases and J by 2 bases, 7 bases remained unmatched.